Detailed here is one T cell receptor beta chain. Trimming removed 2 bases at V and 6 bases at J, with 11 bases between. There are 13 residues in the CDR3. From germline, CDR1 is MDHEN and CDR2 SYDVKM. This entry comes from a study of shared clonotypes between healthy human individuals. Naive CD8 populations comprised CD45RO-negative cells positively selected for CCR7, excluding terminally differentiated effector memory CD45RA+ cells. Clones were read by immunoSEQ multiplex PCR, and TCRdb kept only the in-frame ones, dropping some. Of about 1,800,000 clones in the sample, approximately 94% are singletons; the top ten hold less than 1.5%.

The sample was naive CD8+ T cells sorted from blood. This TCR came from a man in his late teens or twenties in good health. The chain carries TRBV28 and TRBJ2-7; D is unresolved. CDR3 coding DNA: TGTGCCAGCAGTTTAGAGAGTGCCCTCGAGCAGTACTTC. This codes for CASSLESALEQYF.